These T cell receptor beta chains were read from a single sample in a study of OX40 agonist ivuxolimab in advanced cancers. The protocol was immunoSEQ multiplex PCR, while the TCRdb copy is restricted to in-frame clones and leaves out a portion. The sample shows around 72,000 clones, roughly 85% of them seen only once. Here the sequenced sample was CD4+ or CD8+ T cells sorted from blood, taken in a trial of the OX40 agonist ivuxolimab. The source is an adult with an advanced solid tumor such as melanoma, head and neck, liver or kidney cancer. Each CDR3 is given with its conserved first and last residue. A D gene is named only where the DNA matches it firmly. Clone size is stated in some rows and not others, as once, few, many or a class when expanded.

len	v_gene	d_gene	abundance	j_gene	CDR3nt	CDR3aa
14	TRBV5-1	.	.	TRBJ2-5	TGCGCCAGCAGCTTGTATACAGGGACGGAGACCCAGTACTTC	CASSLYTGTETQYF
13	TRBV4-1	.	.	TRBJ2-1	TGCGCCAGCAGCCAGGGGACGCTCAGGGGGCAGTTCTTC	CASSQGTLRGQFF
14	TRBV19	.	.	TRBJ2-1	TGTGCCAGTAGTACGGTGGGAGCGTTCGATGAGCAGTTCTTC	CASSTVGAFDEQFF
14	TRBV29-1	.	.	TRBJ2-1	TGCAGCGCCTCGACCGACCTAAATCCAAGTGAGCAGTTCTTC	CSASTDLNPSEQFF
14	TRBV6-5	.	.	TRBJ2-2	TGTGCCAGCAGGACACGGCCCGGGCCCGGGGAGCTGTTTTTT	CASRTRPGPGELFF
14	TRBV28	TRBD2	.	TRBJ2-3	TGTGCCTTCGCATTGGGGGGGAAACCAGATACGCAGTATTTT	CAFALGGKPDTQYF
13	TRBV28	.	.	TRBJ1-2	TGTGCCAGCAGTCCCAGTTACCACTATGGCTACACCTTC	CASSPSYHYGYTF
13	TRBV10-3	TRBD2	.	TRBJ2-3	TGTGCCATCAGTGGGACTAGCGGGGATACGCAGTATTTT	CAISGTSGDTQYF
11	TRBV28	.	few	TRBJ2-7	TGTGCCGTCCGAACCTCCTACGAGCAGTACTTC	CAVRTSYEQYF
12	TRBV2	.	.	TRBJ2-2	TGTGCCAGCAGTGTGGGGACCGGGGAGCTGTTTTTT	CASSVGTGELFF
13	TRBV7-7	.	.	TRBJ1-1	TGTGCTAGCAGCTTAGCAGGGAACACTGAAGCTTTCTTT	CASSLAGNTEAFF
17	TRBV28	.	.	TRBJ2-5	TGTGCCAGCAGTCCCAGAACTTACACCCACCGGCAAGAGACCCAGTACTTC	CASSPRTYTHRQETQYF
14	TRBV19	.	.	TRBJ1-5	TGTGCCAGTAGTCGAAGGGGGATTAATCAGCCCCAGCATTTT	CASSRRGINQPQHF
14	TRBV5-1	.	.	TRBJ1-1	TGCGCCAGCAGCTTGGATGGGGGGTTAAGTGAAGCTTTCTTT	CASSLDGGLSEAFF
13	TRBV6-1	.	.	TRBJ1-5	TGTGCCAGCAGTGAAATAGGGTTGGGGCCCCAGCATTTT	CASSEIGLGPQHF
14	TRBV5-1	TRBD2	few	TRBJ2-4	TGCGCCAGCAGCCCCAGGGAGGGGAAAAACATTCAGTACTTC	CASSPREGKNIQYF
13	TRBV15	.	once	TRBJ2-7	TGTGCCACCAGCAGAGCGGGAGAATACGAGCAGTACTTC	CATSRAGEYEQYF
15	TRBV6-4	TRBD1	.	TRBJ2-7	TGTGCCAGCAGTGGTCGCCGGGACAGGGGCCACGAGCAGTACTTC	CASSGRRDRGHEQYF
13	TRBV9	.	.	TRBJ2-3	TGTGCCAGCAGCCGCTTGCGAGCAGATACGCAGTATTTT	CASSRLRADTQYF
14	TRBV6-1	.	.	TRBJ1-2	TGTGCCAGCAGCCTGGGACCTACTAACTATGGCTACACCTTC	CASSLGPTNYGYTF
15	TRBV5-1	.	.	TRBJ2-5	TGCGCCAGCAGCTTGGTGGGACTGGTCCAAGAGACCCAGTACTTC	CASSLVGLVQETQYF
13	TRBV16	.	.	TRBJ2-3	TGTGCCAGCAGCTCACAGGGCACAGATACGCAGTATTTT	CASSSQGTDTQYF
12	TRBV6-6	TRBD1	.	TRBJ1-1	TGTGCCATCAGGACAGGGGACACTGAAGCTTTCTTT	CAIRTGDTEAFF
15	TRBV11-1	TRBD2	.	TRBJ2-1	TGTGCCAGCAGTCATAGGTGGGGGGGAGAGGGAGAGCAGTTCTTC	CASSHRWGGEGEQFF
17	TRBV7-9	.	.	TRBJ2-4	TGTGCCAGCAGCCCCAATAGCGGATCCTCGGCCAAAAACATTCAGTACTTC	CASSPNSGSSAKNIQYF
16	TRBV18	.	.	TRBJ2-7	TGTGCCAGCTCACCATTCGTCGGGCAGGGAACCGACGAGCAGTACTTC	CASSPFVGQGTDEQYF
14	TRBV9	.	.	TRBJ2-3	TGTGCCAGCAGCGTTAGCTACCCCACAGATACGCAGTATTTT	CASSVSYPTDTQYF
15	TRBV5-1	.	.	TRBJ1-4	TGCGCCAGCAGCTTGGTAGGGGCCTTGAATGAAAAACTGTTTTTT	CASSLVGALNEKLFF
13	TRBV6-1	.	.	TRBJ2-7	TGTGCCAGCCAATACGGGCCACCCTACGAGCAGTACTTC	CASQYGPPYEQYF
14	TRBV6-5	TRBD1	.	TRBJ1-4	TGTGCCAGCAGCCTAGGGACAGGGTATGAAAAACTGTTTTTT	CASSLGTGYEKLFF
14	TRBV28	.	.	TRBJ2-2	TGTGCCAGCAGTCTCTCCGGTACTACGGGGTCGCTGTTTTTT	CASSLSGTTGSLFF
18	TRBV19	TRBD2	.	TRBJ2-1	TGTGCCAGTAGTACGACTAAGGGACTAGCGGGAGTCATGCATGAGCAGTTCTTC	CASSTTKGLAGVMHEQFF
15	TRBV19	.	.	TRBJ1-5	TGTGCCAGTAGTATCGTCGCCCTAGGGAATCAGCCCCAGCATTTT	CASSIVALGNQPQHF